These 4 T cell receptor beta chains were sequenced from one sample in a study of cytomegalovirus exposure and HLA in healthy donors. Both 60 Vbeta primers and 13 Jbeta primers went into the PCR. Profiling relied on immunoSEQ multiplex PCR, and the TCRdb table lists in-frame clones only, not all of them. Of approximately 200,000 clones detected, about 83% appear once; the ten largest clones hold over 1%. Sequencing was performed on PBMCs. The receptors were gathered from a human donor in good health.

J is TRBJ2-7 and V is TRBV2; 12 bases are shared with TRBD1. The CDR3 consists of 15 residues. CDR1 and CDR2 from the germline V gene are SNHLY and FYNNEI. J lost 0 bases, V lost 6 bases, and 3 bases had no gene match. In DNA form, the CDR3 reads TGTGCCAGCAGCGGGGACAGGGGGCCCTCCTACGAGCAGTACTTC. This translates into CASSGDRGPSYEQYF. The full variable domain, rest sourced from reference TRBV2 and TRBJ2-7, is EPEVTQTPSHQVTQMGQEVILRCVPISNHLYFYWYRQILGQKVEFLVSFYNNEISEKSEIFDDQFSVERPDGSNFTLKIRSTKLEDSAMYFCASSGDRGPSYEQYFGPGTRLTVT.

The rearrangement joins TRBV9 to TRBJ1-2, with 8 bases fitting TRBD1. Germline CDR1 SGDLS, CDR2 YYNGEE. The CDR3 runs to 15 residues. J was trimmed by 4 bases and V by 3 bases; bases with no gene match: 8. The CDR3 DNA reads TGTGCCAGCAGCGCCCAGGAGACAGGGGTCTATGGCTACACCTTC. It is translated as CASSAQETGVYGYTF.

This chain joins TRBV7-2 and TRBJ1-5, with D maybe TRBD1 (5 bases). The V and J ends lost 1 base and 6 bases respectively, with 16 bases between them. This CDR3 is built from 16 residues. Germline V CDR1 and CDR2: SGHTA, FQGNSA. The CDR3 region is CASSLVGGLVAQPQHF. CDR3 DNA sequence: TGTGCCAGCAGCTTAGTGGGGGGATTGGTCGCTCAGCCCCAGCATTTT.

The chain employs TRBV27 and TRBJ2-7; D is perhaps TRBD2 (5 bases). The CDR3 totals 15 residues. The germline V gene has CDR1 MNHEY and CDR2 SMNVEV (reference sequence). The V and J ends lost 5 bases and 1 base respectively, with 15 bases between them. The CDR3 protein is CASSLQRTGSYEQYF. For the CDR3, the DNA is TGTGCCAGCAGTCTTCAGAGGACTGGATCCTACGAGCAGTACTTC.